This TCR beta chain emerged from a study of T cells after yellow fever vaccination. Study-level information: The authors prepared low-cell-number fractions using SMART-Seq v4 Ultra Low Input. General observations from the study: The bulk population could contribute abundant contaminating clonotypes to FACS-sorted repertoires. A weaker secondary response peaked on day 5, the primary on day 15.

In this sample, this clonotype turned up many times. Antigen: not known. TCRdb re-analysed the 5' RACE reads in MiXCR, keeping a single row per CDR3 protein. The sample carries a few hundred thousand distinct CDR3 sequences, around 7.3% recorded once. Germline values: CDR1 SGHRS, CDR2 YFSETQ. The length of the CDR3 is 18 residues. Germline trimming cut 1 base from V and 4 bases from J; bases unmatched to any gene: 9. This sample comprised PBMCs, obtained about 49 days after the first yellow fever vaccination. This TCR was sampled from a man between 18 and 35 years old who received the YFV17D yellow fever vaccine. This chain joins TRBV5-1 and TRBJ2-6; 9 nucleotides match TRBD1. CDR3 sequence reads: CASSLLAQGAAGANVLTF. Written as DNA, the CDR3 is TGCGCCAGCAGCTTGTTGGCACAGGGGGCAGCCGGGGCCAACGTCCTGACTTTC.